The clone carrying this T cell receptor (beta chain) has ten or more counts. This sample is part of a study of regulatory T cells in long-lasting Graves disease. V gave up 3 bases and J gave up 9 bases, with 8 bases separating them. From germline, CDR1 is LGHDT and CDR2 YNNKEL (reference sequence). This CDR3 is 11 amino acids long. Noted time point: newly diagnosed GD, antithyroid drugs for less than 3 months. With RNA extracted from PBMCs as input, the TCR library was made. Building the TCR beta libraries relied on iRepertoire HTBI primers, and CDR3 regions underwent Arm-PCR. A single record per CDR3 protein comes from TCRdb applying MiXCR to the multiplex PCR reads. The sample carries about 540,000 distinct CDR3 sequences, roughly 12% recorded once. This sample also belongs to another study, concerning T cells in Graves' hyperthyroidism and ophthalmopathy.

The chain couples TRBV3-1 to TRBJ1-1; no clear D. The sample here was peripheral blood mononuclear cells (PBMCs), taken at new diagnosis, from a patient treated with antithyroid drugs. This clonotype was sampled from a man aged 25 to 40 with Graves disease. DNA of the CDR3: TGTGCCAGCAGCCATCGTACACAAGCTTTCTTT. The encoded protein is CASSHRTQAFF.